The entry that follows covers one T cell receptor beta chain sequence. The germline V gene has CDR1 MNHNS and CDR2 SASEGT. V lost 2 bases and J lost 1; bases outside the gene matches: 0. The CDR3 spans 16 residues. Here immunoSEQ multiplex PCR was the method, and the copy in TCRdb shows in-frame clones only, minus some. This sample has some 140,000 clones; 65% to 80% occur once, and the top ten carry 10% to 15%. This record comes from a study of blood T cell repertoires in COVID-19. The V call is TRBV6-1, the J call TRBJ2-2; 11 bases are a match to TRBD2. The specimen sequenced was peripheral blood. This TCR came from a man at least 80 years old with acute or convalescent COVID-19. This chain's CDR3 is CASSELAGGNTGELFF. The CDR3 nucleotides are TGTGCCAGCAGTGAACTAGCGGGGGGGAACACCGGGGAGCTGTTTTTT.